These 9 T cell receptor beta chains originate from one sample sequenced in a study of CXCR3-negative and CXCR3-positive naive CD8 T cells. TRB cDNA was prepared as libraries by UMI-labeled 5' RACE. Each CDR3 protein gets one entry in TCRdb, which reprocessed the 5' RACE reads and gives no DNA. The sample has 45,000 or so distinct CDR3 sequences. The sample was memory CD8+ T cells from blood. The receptors shown here come from a human donor in good health. Some clones in this sample may be carry-over from other donors' samples.

This chain connects TRBV14 to TRBJ2-1. Looked up from germline, CDR1 is SGHDN and CDR2 is FVKESK. The CDR3 sequence is 13 residues long. This CDR3 is CASSQVRADEQFF.

V is TRBV19 and J is TRBJ1-2; the D call from TCRdb, TRBD1, cannot be confirmed without DNA. Per the germline V gene, CDR1 is LNHDA and CDR2 is SQIVND (reference sequence). This CDR3 is 13 amino acids long. CDR3 residues: CASSSTGAQDYTF.

The chain combines TRBV4-3 with TRBJ2-6. Germline V gives CDR1 LGHNA, CDR2 YSLEER. The CDR3 is made up of 16 amino acids. The CDR3 loop is CASSPSSSSGSNVLTF.

The V and J genes are TRBV11-2 and TRBJ2-5; with no DNA, the TCRdb D assignment of TRBD2 cannot be verified. Germline assignment: CDR1 SGHAT and CDR2 FQNNGV. The length of the CDR3 is 16 residues. CDR3 sequence: CASSWGGQGPRETQYF.

J is TRBJ2-7 and V is TRBV9. This CDR3 is built from 16 residues. Germline values: CDR1 SGDLS, CDR2 YYNGEE. The CDR3 protein is CASSVGLGAGVYEQYF.

The CDR3 protein is CASRQAGTGTSYEQYF. The chain carries TRBV3-1 and TRBJ2-7; lacking DNA, the TRBD1 call made by TCRdb goes unchecked. Germline V gene sequence: CDR1 LGHDT, CDR2 YNNKEL (reference sequence). The CDR3 is 16 residues long.

This rearrangement joins TRBV4-1 to TRBJ1-5; no DNA is available, so the TRBD1 call from TCRdb remains unchecked. The CDR3 spans 14 residues. Germline CDR1 reads MGHRA; CDR2 reads YSYEKL. The CDR3 sequence is CASSQVEGDQPQHF.

The chain has TRBV20-1 and TRBJ1-2. Per the germline V gene, CDR1 is DFQATT and CDR2 is SNEGSKA (reference sequence). This CDR3 comprises 12 residues. CDR3 region: CSATGGGYGYTF.

V and J are TRBV4-1 and TRBJ2-7; TCRdb names TRBD1, which stays unverified in the absence of DNA. Germline V gives CDR1 MGHRA, CDR2 YSYEKL. CDR3 length: 14 amino acids. CDR3 sequence reads: CASSQDLQGREQYF.